What follows are 9 T cell receptor beta chains derived from one specimen sequenced in a study of T cell responses to AZD1222 COVID-19 vaccine (dated by TCRdb to 2020 to 2023). Library preparation was by the immunoSEQ multiplex PCR assay. TCRdb took this table from immuneACCESS and kept in-frame rearrangements with V and J called. Such tables lack part of the clones; where checked against another copy, unresolved V genes explain under half of the gap, and the rest is unexplained. In all, the sample holds 150,000 to 200,000 clones, and around nine tenths of those were seen once. Together, the top ten hold roughly 10% of the sample. Read against the paper, the sample's time point label means: about 28 days (+/-7) after the second vaccine dose. Sample: peripheral blood, taken 28 days after the second AZD1222 dose. The source is an adult who received the AZD1222 COVID-19 vaccine.

The chain uses TRBV9 and TRBJ1-6; possible D gene TRBD1, 5 bases. Trimming shortened V by 1 base and J by 5 bases, and 7 bases separated the two germline ends. CDR1 is SGDLS, CDR2 YYNGEE, per germline. The CDR3 is made up of 14 amino acids. The CDR3 DNA is TGTGCCAGCAGCGTATTAGGGGATAATTCACCCCTCCACTTT. This encodes CASSVLGDNSPLHF. The full variable domain, in which reference TRBV9 and TRBJ1-6 provide the parts outside the CDR3, is DSGVTQTPKHLITATGQRVTLRCSPRSGDLSVYWYQQSLDQGLQFLIQYYNGEERAKGNILERFSAQQFPDLHSELNLSSLELGDSALYFCASSVLGDNSPLHFGNGTRLTVT.

The table lists this clone with many counts. The CDR3 reads CAWSVLDRDTGELFF. The CDR3 nucleotides read TGTGCCTGGAGTGTCCTGGACAGAGACACCGGGGAGCTGTTTTTT. The chain combines TRBV30 with TRBJ2-2, with D maybe TRBD1 (6 bases). The V gene lost 0 bases and the J gene lost 3 bases, with 11 bases spanning the gap. This CDR3 spans 15 amino acids. The germline CDR1 and CDR2 sequences are GTSNPN and SVGIG (reference sequence).

J is TRBJ1-1 and V is TRBV6-5, with 9 positions matching TRBD1. Germline assignment: CDR1 MNHEY and CDR2 SVGAGI. The CDR3 has 12 amino acids. Trimming cost V 5 bases and J 10 bases; bases outside gene matches: 5. The CDR3 loop reads CASSPRDRAAFF. The CDR3, as DNA: TGTGCCAGCAGTCCCCGGGACAGGGCAGCTTTCTTT.

The chain uses TRBV3-1 (or the pseudogene TRBV3-2) and TRBJ2-7; TRBD1 might be the D (6 bases). Trimming took 4 bases from V and 0 from J, leaving 7 bases between them. In germline, CDR1 is LGHDT, CDR2 YNNKEL (reference sequence). The CDR3 length is 13 residues. As DNA, the CDR3 is TGTGCCAGCAGCCGACAGGACTCCTACGAGCAGTACTTC. Residues: CASSRQDSYEQYF.

The chain carries TRBV7-9 and TRBJ2-4; TRBD2 matches at 9 bases. This CDR3 comprises 15 residues. V dropped 2 bases and J dropped 6; count of bases not matched to a gene: 5. Germline CDR1 and CDR2: SEHNR and FQNEAQ (reference sequence). In DNA form, the CDR3 reads TGTGCCAGCAGCTTAAATAGCGGGGGAGGAAACATTCAGTACTTC. Translating gives CASSLNSGGGNIQYF.

The rearrangement uses TRBV27 and TRBJ2-3, with no clear D. Germline CDR1 and CDR2: MNHEY and SMNVEV (reference sequence). This CDR3 has 13 amino acids. The germline V and J ends were trimmed by 5 bases and 2 bases, with 8 bases remaining between them. CDR3 in amino acids: CASSRPNTDTQYF. CDR3 in DNA: TGTGCCAGCAGTCGTCCAAACACAGATACGCAGTATTTT.

The genes are TRBV12-1 and TRBJ1-5. TRBV12-1 is a documented pseudogene. The CDR3 is 15 amino acids. The CDR3 sequence: CASSLNFLSNQPQHF. CDR3 nucleotide sequence: TGTGCCAGCAGCTTGAACTTTCTAAGCAATCAGCCCCAGCATTTT.

J is TRBJ2-7 and V is TRBV11-2; D is unresolved. Germline assignment: CDR1 SGHAT and CDR2 FQNNGV. Trimming shortened V by 5 bases and J by 5 bases, and 10 bases separated the two germline ends. This CDR3 region has 12 residues. DNA for the CDR3: TGTGCCAGCAGCCGGTGGACGAACGAGCAGTACTTC. Translated: CASSRWTNEQYF.

The V call is TRBV2, the J call TRBJ2-3, with D tentatively TRBD2 (7 bases). Deletions cut 6 bases from V and 2 bases from J, with 15 bases between. In germline, CDR1 is SNHLY, CDR2 FYNNEI. The CDR3 is 15 amino acids. Written as DNA, the CDR3 is TGTGCCAGCAGGTGGGGGGGCGCTCACACAGATACGCAGTATTTT. Translation gives CASRWGGAHTDTQYF.